These 25 T cell receptor beta chains originate from one sample sequenced in a study of circulating tumor DNA in untreated peripheral T-cell lymphoma. Repertoires were generated with immunoSEQ multiplex PCR, while TCRdb's copy carries only in-frame clones and drops some. The data contain 6,200 or so clones, approximately 62% of them singletons. Sequenced input: tumor tissue. The source is a human donor with peripheral T-cell lymphoma.

J is TRBJ2-1 and V is TRBV19, with D possibly being TRBD1 (5 bases). There are 16 residues in the CDR3. V gave up 1 base and J gave up 2 bases, with 12 bases separating them. CDR1 and CDR2 from the germline V gene are LNHDA and SQIVND (reference sequence). The CDR3 DNA sequence: TGTGCCAGTAGTATAGGCCAGGGAAGGGCCTACAATGAGCAGTTCTTC. Protein product: CASSIGQGRAYNEQFF.

This clone was recorded a few times. This sequence joins TRBV30 and TRBJ2-5, with a possible D match to TRBD2 (6 bases). The CDR3 spans 13 residues. V gave up 1 base and J gave up 5 bases, with 11 bases separating them. CDR1 GTSNPN and CDR2 SVGIG come from the germline V gene (reference sequence). The CDR3 sequence is CAWSAGLGETQYF. The CDR3 nucleotides read TGTGCCTGGAGTGCGGGACTCGGGGAGACCCAGTACTTC.

The table lists this clone with a few counts. The chain joins TRBV15 to TRBJ2-1, with 10 positions matching TRBD2. The CDR3 runs to 18 residues. The trim removed 0 bases at V and 9 bases at J, leaving 14 bases unmatched. In germline, CDR1 is LNHNV, CDR2 YYDKDF (reference sequence). The CDR3 reads CATSRDLSGRALKSEQFF. CDR3 DNA sequence: TGTGCCACCAGCAGAGATCTGAGCGGGAGGGCCCTGAAGAGTGAGCAGTTCTTC.

The chain employs TRBV11-3 and TRBJ1-1; 9 nucleotides align to TRBD1. The CDR3 extends over 15 amino acids. Germline lookup yields CDR1 SGHNT and CDR2 YENEEA. Losses at the gene ends were 5 bases for V and 7 bases for J; bases not matched to a gene: 11. DNA of the CDR3: TGTGCCAGCAGCACGGAGACAGGGGGAAGTGGTGAAGCTTTCTTT. Amino acids: CASSTETGGSGEAFF.

This clone occurred a few times. The gene calls are TRBV18 and TRBJ1-4, with D unresolved. The CDR3 consists of 15 residues. From germline, CDR1 is KGHSH and CDR2 LQKENI. With 0 bases removed from V and 8 bases from J, the gap between germline ends came to 13 bases. CDR3 DNA sequence: TGTGCCAGCTCACCACCGAATAGGGTCGGGGAAAAACTGTTTTTT. Protein product: CASSPPNRVGEKLFF. Complete variable domain (other parts from reference TRBV18 and TRBJ1-4): NAGVMQNPRHLVRRRGQEARLRCSPMKGHSHVYWYRQLPEEGLKFMVYLQKENIIDESGMPKERFSAEFPKEGPSILRIQQVVRGDSAAYFCASSPPNRVGEKLFFGSGTQLSVL.

This clone was counted between two and nine times. At one of its ends the junction is not consistent with the germline gene, which may arise from a read error. In DNA form, the CDR3 reads TGTGCCAGCAGCCTCCGTTTTTGGACAGGGGAATCACCCCTCTACTTT. The encoded protein is CASSLRFWTGESPLYF. The V gene is TRBV11-3, the J gene TRBJ1-6; 9 bases agree with TRBD1. CDR3 length: 16 residues. Germline V gives CDR1 SGHNT, CDR2 YENEEA. The variable domain in full, completed from reference TRBV11-3 and TRBJ1-6, reads EAGVVQSPRYKIIEKKQPVAFWCNPISGHNTLYWYLQNLGQGPELLIRYENEEAVDDSQLPKDRFSAERLKGVDSTLKIQPAELGDSAVYLCASSLRFWTGESPLYFGNGTRLTVT.

The genes are TRBV19 and TRBJ2-2, with 8 bases matching TRBD1. V trimming: 7 bases; J trimming: 1 base; junction bases outside the gene matches: 8. The CDR3 has 16 residues. Germline V lookup: CDR1 LNHDA, CDR2 SQIVND (reference sequence). The CDR3 region has the DNA TGTGCCAGTATTAACGCCGGACAGGGGAACACCGGGGAGCTGTTTTTT. As protein: CASINAGQGNTGELFF.

V and J are TRBV30 and TRBJ1-2; TRBD1 is a possible D gene (5 bases). The length of the CDR3 is 12 residues. Trimming pared 0 bases from V and 7 bases from J, leaving 9 bases between. The germline gives CDR1 GTSNPN, CDR2 SVGIG (reference sequence). The DNA for the CDR3 is TGTGCCTGGAGTGTAGGGGAAGTTGGCTACACCTTC. Its protein is CAWSVGEVGYTF.

The chain recombines TRBV5-1 with TRBJ2-3; the D is unclear. This CDR3 has 14 amino acids. Germline-derived CDR1 and CDR2 are SGHRS and YFSETQ. V was shortened by 3 bases and J by 1 base, with 9 bases between the two germline ends. CDR3 sequence: CASSSSYRTDTQYF. In nucleotides, the CDR3 is TGCGCCAGCAGCTCTAGTTATCGCACAGATACGCAGTATTTT.

The chain is built from TRBV28 and TRBJ2-7, with 12 bases that match TRBD2. Germline lookup yields CDR1 MDHEN and CDR2 SYDVKM. The V and J ends lost 5 bases and 4 bases, in that order; junction bases with no gene match: 9. The CDR3 is 16 residues long. The DNA for the CDR3 is TGTGCCAGCAGTCCTCCTAGCGGGGGGGCCAGATACGAGCAGTACTTC. Translated: CASSPPSGGARYEQYF.

This clone appeared a few times. This chain connects TRBV12-5 to TRBJ2-1; no clear D. The CDR3 is made up of 12 amino acids. Germline CDR1 LGHNT, CDR2 FRNRAP. CDR3 sequence (DNA): TGTGCCAGCACCACCGAGTACAATGAGCAGTTCTTC. Protein sequence: CASTTEYNEQFF.

V and J are TRBV14 and TRBJ2-1; unclear D gene. CDR1 SGHDN and CDR2 FVKESK come from the germline V gene. The CDR3 has 14 residues. V lost 1 base and J 2 bases, leaving 6 bases between the germline ends. The chain's CDR3 is CASSQVGTYNEQFF. In DNA form, the CDR3 reads TGTGCCAGCAGCCAAGTTGGCACCTACAATGAGCAGTTCTTC.

The rearrangement links TRBV28 to TRBJ2-2; maybe TRBD1 (6 bases). The germline V and J ends were trimmed by 3 bases and 0 bases, with 8 bases remaining between them. CDR3 size: 15 residues. Germline CDR1 MDHEN, CDR2 SYDVKM. CDR3 nucleotide sequence: TGTGCCAGCAGTTTTCACAGGGCGAACACCGGGGAGCTGTTTTTT. This encodes CASSFHRANTGELFF.

The V gene is TRBV1, the J gene TRBJ2-5; TRBD2 is taken as the D call from the table, unchecked against the DNA. TRBV1 is a pseudogene segment. The CDR3 extends over 16 amino acids. CDR3 protein: CASSLGLRGYQETQYF. CDR3 DNA: TGCGCCAGCAGCCTTGGATTGCGGGGGTACCAAGAGACCCAGTACTTC.

The chain couples TRBV28 to TRBJ1-2; 7 positions agree with TRBD1. The CDR3 extends over 12 amino acids. V lost 7 bases, J lost 5 bases, and 4 bases stayed unmatched. CDR1 and CDR2 (germline): MDHEN, SYDVKM. The CDR3 bases are TGTGCCAGCAATGACAGGGAATATGGCTACACCTTC. This codes for CASNDREYGYTF.

V is TRBV6-8 and J is TRBJ1-6; 7 bases match TRBD1. V lost 6 bases to trimming and J lost 4 bases; unmatched junction nucleotides: 9. Germline V CDR1 and CDR2: MNHGY, SAAAGT. The CDR3 totals 16 residues. CDR3 loop: CASSTPRGQYNSPLHF. The CDR3 coding sequence is TGTGCCAGCAGCACCCCAAGGGGACAGTATAATTCACCCCTCCACTTT.

The chain is built from TRBV5-1 and TRBJ1-2; 7 nucleotides agree with TRBD1. Germline V gene sequence: CDR1 SGHRS, CDR2 YFSETQ. V was pared by 4 bases and J by 2 bases, with 5 bases of the junction left unmatched. This CDR3 comprises 14 residues. As DNA, the CDR3 is TGCGCCAGCAGCCCGGGACAGAGAAACTATGGCTACACCTTC. Amino acid sequence: CASSPGQRNYGYTF.

Details on this clone: At one end, the junction sequence differs from germline, possibly due to a read error. The V gene is TRBV7-4, the J gene TRBJ2-3; D not resolved. This CDR3 region has 14 residues. Germline CDR1 and CDR2: SGHVT and SQSDAQ. The CDR3 nucleotides are TGTGCCAGCAGCTTTCAAAACAAGGAAGATATGCAGTATTTT. Its protein product is CASSFQNKEDMQYF. Full variable domain (rest looked up from reference TRBV7-4 and TRBJ2-3): GAGVSQSPRYKVAKRGRDVALRCDSISGHVTLYWYRQTLGQGSEVLTYSQSDAQRDKSGRPSGRFSAERPERSVSTLKIQRTEQGDSAVYLCASSFQNKEDMQYFGPGTRLTVL.

This clone was seen a few times. This rearrangement joins TRBV11-3 to TRBJ1-6; the D is unclear. The V gene lost 5 bases and the J gene lost 5 bases, with 13 bases spanning the gap. This CDR3 is 15 amino acids long. CDR1 is SGHNT, CDR2 YENEEA, per germline. The CDR3 bases are TGTGCCAGCAGCCCGCGACGGCCCGATAATTCACCCCTCCACTTT. It translates to CASSPRRPDNSPLHF.

This chain connects TRBV28 to TRBJ1-4; D not resolved. Germline V gene data show CDR1 as MDHEN and CDR2 as SYDVKM. This CDR3 has 14 amino acids. The V and J ends lost 8 bases and 0 bases respectively, with 10 bases between them. This CDR3 reads CASSHGTTNEKLFF. For the CDR3, the DNA is TGTGCCAGCTCGCACGGAACAACTAATGAAAAACTGTTTTTT.

This clone came up a few times. The rearrangement links TRBV28 to TRBJ1-4; D ambiguous. V was shortened by 5 bases and J by 4 bases, with 5 bases between the two germline ends. The CDR3 covers 12 residues. The germline V gene has CDR1 MDHEN and CDR2 SYDVKM. The CDR3: CASSPDNEKLFF. CDR3 DNA: TGTGCCAGCAGTCCCGATAATGAAAAACTGTTTTTT. Full variable domain (remainder filled in from reference TRBV28 and TRBJ1-4): DVKVTQSSRYLVKRTGEKVFLECVQDMDHENMFWYRQDPGLGLRLIYFSYDVKMKEKGDIPEGYSVSREKKERFSLILESASTNQTSMYLCASSPDNEKLFFGSGTQLSVL.

This sequence joins TRBV6-8 and TRBJ2-1; 10 positions agree with TRBD2. Germline V gene sequence: CDR1 MNHGY, CDR2 SAAAGT. CDR3 length: 15 residues. The trim removed 8 bases at V and 9 bases at J, leaving 13 bases unmatched. CDR3 protein: CASHAQAGGIGEQFF. CDR3 sequence (DNA): TGTGCCAGCCATGCTCAAGCGGGGGGGATCGGTGAGCAGTTCTTC.

This clone was counted only a few times. The V and J genes are TRBV28 and TRBJ1-5; 7 bases are a match to TRBD1. This CDR3 has 15 residues. V lost 5 bases to trimming and J lost 6 bases; unmatched junction nucleotides: 10. Germline V gene sequence: CDR1 MDHEN, CDR2 SYDVKM. The CDR3, as DNA: TGTGCCAGCAGTCCTCGGGACAGAGCAATTCAGCCCCAGCATTTT. This sequence encodes CASSPRDRAIQPQHF.

V usage is TRBV29-1 and J usage is TRBJ2-4; unclear D gene. Germline CDR1 is SQVTM and CDR2 is ANQGSEA. The CDR3 runs to 14 residues. V was trimmed by 4 bases and J by 1 base, leaving 11 bases between them. The DNA for the CDR3 is TGCAGCGTTGGACAACCCGGGGCCAAAAACATTCAGTACTTC. Its translation is CSVGQPGAKNIQYF.

The chain is built from TRBV14 and TRBJ2-1; 9 bases map to TRBD2. The junction had 4 bases not matched to a gene; V was cut back by 0 bases and J by 7 bases. Looked up from germline, CDR1 is SGHDN and CDR2 is FVKESK. The CDR3 is 15 residues long. The CDR3 sequence is CASSQDSSGVNEQFF. In nucleotides, the CDR3 is TGTGCCAGCAGCCAAGACTCTAGCGGGGTAAATGAGCAGTTCTTC.